Sequencing of this T cell receptor beta chain was carried out in a study of T-cell reconstitution after alpha-beta-depleted transplantation in children. The germline CDR1 and CDR2 sequences are SGHTA and FQGNSA. Losses at the gene ends were 5 bases for V and 8 bases for J; bases not matched to a gene: 8. There are 16 residues in the CDR3. A library of TCRbeta sequences, prepared with unique molecular identifiers, was generated. Each CDR3 protein is one row after TCRdb ran MiXCR on the PCR reads. The data show some 600,000 distinct CDR3 sequences, over 15% seen once. This clonotype was recorded a few times.

The chain uses TRBV7-2 and TRBJ2-2; 13 nucleotides align to TRBD2. The origin of this receptor is a human donor who donated a stem cell graft to a child with acute myeloid leukemia. The source material was PBMCs from the stem cell graft donor, sampled from the stem cell graft. The CDR3: CASSLRTSGGQGELFF. CDR3 sequence (DNA): TGTGCCAGCAGCCTCCGGACTAGCGGGGGCCAAGGGGAGCTGTTTTTT.